The text below deals with one T cell receptor (beta chain). The antigen remains undetermined. A single record per CDR3 protein comes from TCRdb applying MiXCR to the RT-PCR reads. The sample has roughly 780,000 distinct CDR3 sequences, approximately 18% seen once. This sample was taken from a study of response to subunit inactivated influenza vaccine. General study points: The authors offered the suggestion that each seasonal influenza vaccination recruits few new T cells.

This specimen consisted of PBMCs from blood, obtained roughly 5 days after vaccination. The sequence derives from a man aged 50 to 59 who received an inactivated influenza vaccine.

The CDR3 protein is CSARKSEKLFF. Written as DNA, the CDR3 is TGCAGTGCTAGGAAATCCGAAAAACTGTTTTTT. The chain recombines TRBV20-1 with TRBJ1-4; no definite D call. Germline CDR1 is DFQATT and CDR2 is SNEGSKA (reference sequence). This CDR3 has 11 residues. Trimming removed 3 bases at V and 8 bases at J, with 7 bases between.